Presented here are 7 T cell receptor beta chains from one specimen sequenced in a study of blood T cell repertoires in COVID-19. The repertoire was sequenced with immunoSEQ multiplex PCR; TCRdb's copy has only in-frame clones and lacks some. Seen here are under 50,000 clones, about four fifths observed once, and the top ten hold roughly 7.3%. The source material was peripheral blood. These receptors were taken from a man aged 35 to 55 with acute or convalescent COVID-19.

The chain has TRBV7-3 and TRBJ2-7, with D perhaps matching TRBD1 (5 bases). V was pared by 1 base and J by 7 bases, with 11 bases between. Germline-derived CDR1 and CDR2 are SGHTA and FQGTGA. CDR3 length: 13 amino acids. The CDR3 loop reads CASSLKSGQEQYF. The CDR3 DNA follows: TGTGCCAGCAGCTTAAAATCCGGACAAGAGCAGTACTTC.

The rearrangement joins TRBV28 to TRBJ2-1, with 9 nucleotides matching TRBD1. This CDR3 contains 13 residues. Germline assignment: CDR1 MDHEN and CDR2 SYDVKM. Trimming removed 3 bases from V and 8 bases from J; junction bases left unmatched: 2. The CDR3 region has the DNA TGTGCCAGCAGTTTGGGACAGGGAGATGAGCAGTTCTTC. It codes for CASSLGQGDEQFF.

The chain is built from TRBV7-9 and TRBJ2-7, with TRBD2 matching 9 bases. Germline CDR1 SEHNR, CDR2 FQNEAQ (reference sequence). Trimming cost V 5 bases and J 3 bases; bases outside gene matches: 11. There are 16 residues in the CDR3. The CDR3 region is CASSPGEAGGFYEQYF. The CDR3 nucleotides read TGTGCCAGCAGCCCCGGGGAAGCGGGGGGCTTCTACGAGCAGTACTTC.

The chain combines TRBV7-8 with TRBJ2-1; TRBD2 matches at 9 bases. The V gene's germline CDR1 is SGHVS and CDR2 FQNEAQ. The V gene end was trimmed by 4 bases and the J gene end by 5 bases; junction bases not matched to a gene: 6. The CDR3 covers 15 residues. In DNA, the CDR3 is TGTGCCAGCAGCTGGCGGGCGGGGGGGAACAATGAGCAGTTCTTC. Translation gives CASSWRAGGNNEQFF.

CDR3 residues: CASSLSRGSYNQPQHF. CDR3 bases: TGTGCCAGCAGTTTATCTCGGGGGTCGTACAATCAGCCCCAGCATTTT. The V gene is TRBV28, the J gene TRBJ1-5; TRBD1 is a possible D gene (5 bases). V lost 1 base and J 3 bases, leaving 13 bases between the germline ends. Looked up from germline, CDR1 is MDHEN and CDR2 is SYDVKM. This CDR3 has 16 amino acids.

The rearrangement links TRBV4-3 to TRBJ2-7; D perhaps matches TRBD2 (7 bases). The CDR3 is 15 residues long. Trimming cost V 6 bases and J 4 bases, with 19 bases left between them. Per germline, CDR1 LGHNA and CDR2 YSLEER. CDR3 coding DNA: TGCGCCAGCAGTCAAAACAGGGAGGGGTGGTACGAGCAGTACTTC. Its translation: CASSQNREGWYEQYF.

The chain couples TRBV15 to TRBJ1-1; D not certain. Trimming removed 1 base at V and 1 base at J, with 7 bases between. Germline V gives CDR1 LNHNV, CDR2 YYDKDF (reference sequence). This CDR3 contains 14 residues. Here the CDR3 DNA reads TGTGCCACCAGCAGAGGTATCTCGAACACTGAAGCTTTCTTT. The encoded protein is CATSRGISNTEAFF.